This entry lists 19 T cell receptor beta chains sequenced from one sample in a study of blood T cell repertoires in COVID-19 (dated by TCRdb to 2019 to 2021). Libraries were built with the immunoSEQ multiplex PCR assay. The table comes from immuneACCESS by way of TCRdb, which keeps in-frame sequences with V and J called. Part of the clones is missing from these tables; in studies checked, under half for an unresolved V gene and the rest for unknown reasons. The sample data list almost 250,000 clones, and around 86% of these were observed just once. Roughly 1.6% of the sample comes from the top ten. Sequences were obtained from PBMCs or T cells enriched from blood (not recorded which). The source is a woman in her 50s who had recovered from COVID-19.

The chain employs TRBV30 and TRBJ2-3, with 10 bases matching TRBD2. The CDR3 spans 15 residues. Germline V gene sequence: CDR1 GTSNPN, CDR2 SVGIG (reference sequence). The ends lost 4 bases at V and 2 bases at J; junction bases unmatched: 6. The CDR3 DNA reads TGTGCCTGGACCCCAGGACTAGCGGACACAGATACGCAGTATTTT. The encoded protein is CAWTPGLADTDTQYF.

This sequence joins TRBV3-1 (or the pseudogene TRBV3-2) and TRBJ1-2; weak D call: TRBD1 (5 bases). The CDR3 has 14 residues. Trimming shortened V by 0 bases and J by 2 bases, and 7 bases separated the two germline ends. Germline V gives CDR1 LGHDT, CDR2 YNNKEL (reference sequence). The CDR3 region has the DNA TGTGCCAGCAGCCAAGAGGGGGGGAACTATGGCTACACCTTC. This translates into CASSQEGGNYGYTF.

The chain recombines TRBV10-3 with TRBJ1-2, with a possible D match to TRBD1 (5 bases). The CDR3 has 14 residues. From germline, CDR1 is ENHRY and CDR2 SYGVKD. Trimming cost V 4 bases and J 0 bases, with 9 bases left between them. The CDR3 spells CAISAARANYGYTF. The CDR3, as DNA: TGTGCCATCAGTGCCGCCAGGGCTAACTATGGCTACACCTTC.

Notes on this clone: Other DNA sequences within the sample encode an identical CDR3. V gene TRBV18 combines with J gene TRBJ1-2; a weak D match, TRBD1 (5 bases). The CDR3 covers 13 residues. Germline lookup yields CDR1 KGHSH and CDR2 LQKENI. V shed 2 bases and J shed 8 bases, with 12 bases lying between them. Written as DNA, the CDR3 is TGTGCCAGCTCACCAGGGCAGGGCTACGGCTACACCTTC. This gives the protein CASSPGQGYGYTF. Together with reference TRBV18 and TRBJ1-2, the CDR3 gives the full variable domain: NAGVMQNPRHLVRRRGQEARLRCSPMKGHSHVYWYRQLPEEGLKFMVYLQKENIIDESGMPKERFSAEFPKEGPSILRIQQVVRGDSAAYFCASSPGQGYGYTFGSGTRLTVV.

Only a few counts were recorded for this clone. The chain recombines TRBV28 with TRBJ1-6; D is uncertain. The ends were cut back, 5 bases at V and 8 bases at J, with 13 bases in the middle. Germline V gene lookup returns CDR1 MDHEN and CDR2 SYDVKM. CDR3 length: 14 residues. CDR3 DNA: TGTGCCAGCAGTGTTACCCAGGCAGATTCACCCCTCCACTTT. It is translated as CASSVTQADSPLHF.

This chain joins TRBV25-1 and TRBJ1-1; 10 bases are shared with TRBD1. After removal of 8 bases from V and 5 bases from J, the junction contained 8 bases not matched to a gene. This CDR3 region has 14 residues. Germline V CDR1 and CDR2: MGHDK, SYGVNS. In DNA, the CDR3 is TGTGCCAGCGGGGGGGACAGGGGAAATACTGAAGCTTTCTTT. It translates to CASGGDRGNTEAFF.

The chain links TRBV7-2 to TRBJ1-2, with D unclear. Germline V gene sequence: CDR1 SGHTA, CDR2 FQGNSA. Trimming removed 2 bases from V and 8 bases from J, with 12 bases in between. The CDR3 loop spans 13 amino acids. The CDR3 loop is CASSLWSHEGYTF. The CDR3 DNA reads as TGTGCCAGCAGCTTATGGTCCCATGAGGGCTACACCTTC.

The chain has TRBV5-1 and TRBJ1-6; possible D gene TRBD1, 6 bases. Germline V lookup: CDR1 SGHRS, CDR2 YFSETQ. Trimming removed 4 bases from V and 0 bases from J, with 11 bases in between. CDR3 length: 16 amino acids. The CDR3 reads CASSAEDSSYNSPLHF. The CDR3 DNA sequence: TGCGCCAGCAGCGCGGAGGACAGCTCCTATAATTCACCCCTCCACTTT. Complete variable domain (other parts from reference TRBV5-1 and TRBJ1-6): KAGVTQTPRYLIKTRGQQVTLSCSPISGHRSVSWYQQTPGQGLQFLFEYFSETQRNKGNFPGRFSGRQFSNSRSEMNVSTLELGDSALYLCASSAEDSSYNSPLHFGNGTRLTVT.

The chain employs TRBV10-3 and TRBJ1-3; D is uncertain. Trimming took off 6 bases at V and 4 bases at J, with 10 bases between the two ends. CDR3 length equals 13 residues. Germline CDR1 ENHRY, CDR2 SYGVKD. The CDR3 loop reads CAISQEPGNTIYF. In nucleotides, the CDR3 is TGTGCCATCAGCCAGGAACCCGGAAACACCATATATTTT.

The chain employs TRBV7-9 and TRBJ2-7; D may be TRBD2 (6 bases). CDR3 length: 16 amino acids. With 11 bases removed from V and 3 bases from J, the gap between germline ends came to 26 bases. The germline gives CDR1 SEHNR, CDR2 FQNEAQ (reference sequence). CDR3 amino acids: CAVTEGWASDLYEQYF. The CDR3 bases are TGTGCCGTGACAGAAGGTTGGGCTAGCGATCTCTACGAGCAGTACTTC. The whole variable domain, filled in from reference TRBV7-9 and TRBJ2-7, reads DTGVSQNPRHKITKRGQNVTFRCDPISEHNRLYWYRQTLGQGPEFLTYFQNEAQLEKSRLLSDRFSAERPKGSFSTLEIQRTEQGDSAMYLCAVTEGWASDLYEQYFGPGTRLTVT.

The chain joins TRBV20-1 to TRBJ2-1, with 8 positions matching TRBD1. The CDR3 is 15 residues long. Germline CDR1 DFQATT, CDR2 SNEGSKA (reference sequence). Germline trimming cut 3 bases from V and 7 bases from J; bases unmatched to any gene: 11. This chain's CDR3 is CSASKGQGAKNEQFF. DNA for the CDR3: TGCAGTGCTAGTAAGGGGCAGGGGGCGAAAAATGAGCAGTTCTTC.

This rearrangement joins TRBV2 to TRBJ1-5; 7 bases line up with TRBD1. Per germline, CDR1 SNHLY and CDR2 FYNNEI. V shed 5 bases, J shed 4 bases, and the junction held 2 bases outside the gene matches. The CDR3 sequence is 13 residues long. The CDR3 bases are TGTGCCAGCAGTTGGGACAGTAATCAGCCCCAGCATTTT. It is translated as CASSWDSNQPQHF. Looking up the rest from reference TRBV2 and TRBJ1-5 gives the full variable domain: EPEVTQTPSHQVTQMGQEVILRCVPISNHLYFYWYRQILGQKVEFLVSFYNNEISEKSEIFDDQFSVERPDGSNFTLKIRSTKLEDSAMYFCASSWDSNQPQHFGDGTRLSIL.

V gene TRBV27 combines with J gene TRBJ2-1, with 10 bases that match TRBD2. Germline CDR1 and CDR2: MNHEY and SMNVEV (reference sequence). The CDR3 contains 15 residues. Trimming at V came to 4 bases and at J to 4 bases, leaving 4 bases not matched to a gene. The CDR3 sequence: CASSSLAGAYNEQFF. The CDR3 region has the DNA TGTGCCAGCAGTTCCCTAGCGGGAGCGTACAATGAGCAGTTCTTC.

V gene TRBV11-3 combines with J gene TRBJ2-1; 15 bases align to TRBD2. The junction had 11 bases not matched to a gene; V was cut back by 4 bases and J by 4 bases. CDR1 and CDR2 (germline): SGHNT, YENEEA. There are 19 residues in the CDR3. CDR3 protein: CASSSGLAGGYMGYNEQFF. CDR3 DNA sequence: TGTGCCAGCAGCTCGGGACTAGCGGGAGGTTATATGGGATACAATGAGCAGTTCTTC.

The chain employs TRBV29-1 and TRBJ2-1; possible D gene TRBD2, 5 bases. Germline V CDR1 and CDR2: SQVTM, ANQGSEA. V lost 6 bases and J lost 5, with 8 bases in between. The CDR3 is 11 amino acids. The CDR3 region is CSVDYHNEQFF. The CDR3, as DNA: TGCAGCGTCGACTATCACAATGAGCAGTTCTTC.

V gene TRBV6-5 combines with J gene TRBJ1-2, with D possibly matching TRBD1 (5 bases). Germline V lookup: CDR1 MNHEY, CDR2 SVGAGI. V lost 5 bases to trimming and J lost 0 bases, with 13 bases between them. This CDR3 region has 15 residues. CDR3 nucleotides: TGTGCCAGCAGTCCGCGGGGGGATTCTAACTATGGCTACACCTTC. It yields the protein CASSPRGDSNYGYTF.

The chain uses TRBV10-3 and TRBJ2-3; 10 nucleotides line up with TRBD2. Germline V gives CDR1 ENHRY, CDR2 SYGVKD. Germline trimming cut 7 bases from V and 4 bases from J; bases unmatched to any gene: 14. The CDR3 contains 17 residues. This chain's CDR3 is CAIKPSGSSSFSDTQYF. CDR3 nucleotide sequence: TGTGCCATCAAACCTAGCGGGAGTTCTTCTTTTTCAGATACGCAGTATTTT.

CDR3 region: CASSQGPWTGGSYEQYF. Written as DNA, the CDR3 is TGTGCCAGCAGCCAAGGCCCTTGGACAGGGGGCTCCTACGAGCAGTACTTC. V gene TRBV6-2 or TRBV6-3 combines with J gene TRBJ2-7, with 10 bases aligning to TRBD1. This CDR3 contains 17 residues. Germline trimming cut 6 bases from V and 0 bases from J; bases unmatched to any gene: 11. Germline lookup yields CDR1 MNHEY and CDR2 SVGEGT.

This chain links TRBV25-1 with TRBJ2-7, with 8 bases that match TRBD2. Trimming removed 3 bases from V and 0 bases from J; junction bases left unmatched: 7. CDR1 is MGHDK and CDR2 is SYGVNS in the germline V gene. The CDR3 contains 16 residues. CDR3 sequence (DNA): TGTGCCAGCAGTGACGTGGCGGGAGGTTTCTCCTACGAGCAGTACTTC. Protein product: CASSDVAGGFSYEQYF.